Listed here are 30 T cell receptor beta chains from one sample, sequenced in a study of blood T cell repertoires in COVID-19. Sequencing was performed with immunoSEQ multiplex PCR; in TCRdb, only in-frame clones are kept and a portion is missing. The sample contains approximately 290,000 clones, about 80% of which appear only once. The sample was peripheral blood. The receptors were sampled from a person between 70 and 80 years old with COVID-19, enrolled during active disease.

V gene TRBV19 combines with J gene TRBJ1-4, with 8 bases matching TRBD1. V shed 3 bases, J shed 7 bases, and the junction held 4 bases outside the gene matches. Germline V gives CDR1 LNHDA, CDR2 SQIVND (reference sequence). The CDR3 has 14 residues. The CDR3 sequence: CASSMAGGVEKLFF. The CDR3 DNA is TGTGCCAGTAGTATGGCAGGGGGCGTTGAAAAACTGTTTTTT.

The genes are TRBV4-1 and TRBJ1-1; maybe TRBD1 (6 bases). Germline V gene lookup returns CDR1 MGHRA and CDR2 YSYEKL. Trimming removed 1 base from V and 6 bases from J, with 15 bases in between. The CDR3 totals 15 residues. CDR3 sequence: CASSQAQGMWSEAFF. Written as DNA, the CDR3 is TGCGCCAGCAGCCAAGCACAGGGTATGTGGTCTGAAGCTTTCTTT.

This clone appeared a few times. The rearrangement joins TRBV4-1 to TRBJ1-4; no clear D. From germline, CDR1 is MGHRA and CDR2 YSYEKL. CDR3 length: 16 amino acids. The V gene lost 4 bases and the J gene lost 4 bases, with 16 bases spanning the gap. The CDR3 loop reads CASSLTPGIGNEKLFF. As DNA, the CDR3 is TGCGCCAGCAGCCTAACACCGGGAATCGGTAATGAAAAACTGTTTTTT.

The chain uses TRBV7-2 and TRBJ2-7; 10 bases fit TRBD2. The germline V gene encodes CDR1 SGHTA and CDR2 FQGNSA. Unmatched junction bases numbered 11, after V lost 3 bases and J lost 6 bases. The length of the CDR3 is 16 residues. The CDR3: CASSFTSGRALGEQYF. The CDR3, as DNA: TGTGCCAGCAGCTTTACAAGCGGGAGGGCCCTCGGCGAGCAGTACTTC.

CDR3 coding DNA: TGTGCCAGCAGAACTCCACCGGGACAGGGAGGAGAGACCCAGTACTTC. Its protein is CASRTPPGQGGETQYF. The chain links TRBV28 to TRBJ2-5, with 9 nucleotides matching TRBD1. This CDR3 comprises 16 residues. Per the germline V gene, CDR1 is MDHEN and CDR2 is SYDVKM. Germline trimming cut 6 bases from V and 4 bases from J; bases unmatched to any gene: 12.

The chain links TRBV5-8 to TRBJ1-6; D is perhaps TRBD1 (5 bases). The CDR3 is 16 residues long. The germline gives CDR1 SGHTS, CDR2 YDEGEE. The ends were cut back, 1 base at V and 8 bases at J, with 16 bases in the middle. The DNA of the CDR3 is TGTGCCAGCAGCTTGAGGGGCCAACTAATTGATTCACCCCTCCACTTT. As protein: CASSLRGQLIDSPLHF.

This clone was observed a few times. V and J are TRBV29-1 and TRBJ1-1; 8 positions match TRBD1. Germline CDR1 is SQVTM and CDR2 is ANQGSEA. The length of the CDR3 is 13 residues. The V and J ends lost 4 bases and 1 base, in that order; junction bases with no gene match: 2. CDR3 loop: CSVARGQNTEAFF. The CDR3 coding sequence is TGCAGCGTTGCCAGGGGGCAGAACACTGAAGCTTTCTTT.

The J gene is TRBJ1-5, the V gene TRBV28, with D unclear. Germline V gene data show CDR1 as MDHEN and CDR2 as SYDVKM. The CDR3 sequence is 17 residues long. V lost 7 bases and J lost 2, with 21 bases in between. The CDR3 region has the DNA TGTGCCAGCAAAGGCAGGTATACCCTTTCGGGCAATCAGCCCCAGCATTTT. It translates to CASKGRYTLSGNQPQHF.

This chain joins TRBV28 and TRBJ2-4; 10 nucleotides match TRBD2. J lost 1 base, V lost 5 bases, and 2 bases had no gene match. The CDR3 consists of 15 residues. Germline V gene sequence: CDR1 MDHEN, CDR2 SYDVKM. CDR3 amino acids: CASSALAGAKNIQYF. In DNA form, the CDR3 reads TGTGCCAGCAGTGCACTAGCGGGGGCCAAAAACATTCAGTACTTC.

This clone was seen only once. CDR3: CSVWTGGESGYTF. CDR3 in DNA: TGCAGCGTCTGGACAGGGGGCGAGAGTGGCTACACCTTC. The genes are TRBV29-1 and TRBJ1-2; TRBD1 matches 11 bases. The CDR3 runs 13 residues. V lost 6 bases and J lost 7; bases outside the gene matches: 7. Germline CDR1 SQVTM, CDR2 ANQGSEA.

V is TRBV3-1 (or the pseudogene TRBV3-2) and J is TRBJ1-2; the match to TRBD1 covers 11 bases. The CDR3 sequence is 17 residues long. Losses at the gene ends were 4 bases for V and 7 bases for J; bases not matched to a gene: 14. Germline assignment: CDR1 LGHDT and CDR2 YNNKEL (reference sequence). CDR3 region: CASSPHPAGQGVVGYTF. CDR3 nucleotide sequence: TGTGCCAGCAGCCCCCACCCCGCGGGACAGGGGGTTGTTGGCTACACCTTC.

V gene TRBV5-1 combines with J gene TRBJ1-5, with 8 nucleotides matching TRBD1. In germline, CDR1 is SGHRS, CDR2 YFSETQ. The length of the CDR3 is 13 residues. V shed 4 bases, J shed 10 bases, and the junction held 7 bases outside the gene matches. The DNA of the CDR3 is TGCGCCAGCAGCAGGACAGGGAATAACCCCCAGCATTTT. Translated, it gives CASSRTGNNPQHF.

This clone has more than one count but fewer than ten. This sequence joins TRBV5-1 and TRBJ2-7; tentative D call: TRBD2 (6 bases). Germline CDR1 and CDR2: SGHRS and YFSETQ. The CDR3 covers 15 residues. Trimming took off 1 base at V and 5 bases at J, with 16 bases between the two ends. The CDR3 DNA reads TGCGCCAGCAGCTTGCTCCGACCCAGGGAGGACGAGCAGTACTTC. It specifies CASSLLRPREDEQYF.

This clone appeared once. The chain has TRBV2 and TRBJ2-2; D remains ambiguous. V was cut by 0 bases and J by 2 bases, with 7 bases left in between. The CDR3 consists of 15 residues. CDR1 and CDR2 (germline): SNHLY, FYNNEI. DNA for the CDR3: TGTGCCAGCAGTGAAGCCAACACCAACACCGGGGAGCTGTTTTTT. Amino acid sequence: CASSEANTNTGELFF.

This clone appeared a few times. This chain connects TRBV6-5 to TRBJ2-5; TRBD1 matches at 9 bases. The V gene end was trimmed by 6 bases and the J gene end by 5 bases; junction bases not matched to a gene: 4. This CDR3 has 13 amino acids. Germline CDR1 MNHEY, CDR2 SVGAGI. CDR3: CASRGQGWETQYF. The DNA for the CDR3 is TGTGCCAGCAGAGGACAGGGGTGGGAGACCCAGTACTTC.

This clone was picked up a small number of times. V gene TRBV24-1 combines with J gene TRBJ2-5; D is possibly TRBD1 (6 bases). The CDR3 has 15 residues. Germline-derived CDR1 and CDR2 are KGHDR and SFDVKD. V dropped 2 bases and J dropped 3 bases, with 12 bases sitting between them. CDR3 nucleotides: TGTGCCACCAGTGATTCGGACAGTCCAAAAGAGACCCAGTACTTC. Protein sequence: CATSDSDSPKETQYF.

This chain uses TRBV6-5 with TRBJ2-1, with 14 positions matching TRBD2. The CDR3 covers 15 residues. The germline V gene encodes CDR1 MNHEY and CDR2 SVGAGI. V gave up 9 bases and J gave up 6 bases; unmatched junction bases: 7. CDR3 DNA: TGTGCCAGACTCCGACTAGCGGGAGGGACCAATGAGCAGTTCTTC. This codes for CARLRLAGGTNEQFF.

V and J are TRBV11-2 and TRBJ2-2; 9 nucleotides match TRBD1. The length of the CDR3 is 15 residues. Germline-derived CDR1 and CDR2 are SGHAT and FQNNGV. The trim removed 7 bases at V and 4 bases at J, leaving 7 bases unmatched. As DNA, the CDR3 is TGTGCCAGCAAAAGACAGGGGGGTGGCACCGGGGAGCTGTTTTTT. It codes for CASKRQGGGTGELFF. The whole variable domain, filled in from reference TRBV11-2 and TRBJ2-2, reads EAGVAQSPRYKIIEKRQSVAFWCNPISGHATLYWYQQILGQGPKLLIQFQNNGVVDDSQLPKDRFSAERLKGVDSTLKIQPAKLEDSAVYLCASKRQGGGTGELFFGEGSRLTVL.

Only a few counts were recorded for this clone. The CDR3 loop is CASTSAGGQGRDTQYF. The CDR3 DNA reads as TGTGCCAGTACCTCGGCGGGGGGACAGGGACGCGATACGCAGTATTTT. This chain connects TRBV19 to TRBJ2-3, with TRBD1 as a possible D gene (9 bases). V lost 7 bases, J lost 6 bases, and 23 bases lay in between. Germline lookup yields CDR1 LNHDA and CDR2 SQIVND (reference sequence). CDR3 length: 16 amino acids.

The rearrangement links TRBV6-5 to TRBJ1-4, with unresolved D. Germline loops: CDR1 MNHEY, CDR2 SVGAGI. The CDR3 covers 14 residues. Trimming removed 0 bases at V and 9 bases at J, with 11 bases between. The CDR3 here is CASSYSFGQKKLFF. For the CDR3, the DNA is TGTGCCAGCAGTTACTCGTTCGGTCAAAAAAAACTGTTTTTT.

This chain uses TRBV19 with TRBJ2-7; 8 nucleotides align to TRBD2. Per the germline V gene, CDR1 is LNHDA and CDR2 is SQIVND (reference sequence). Unmatched junction bases numbered 7, after V lost 8 bases and J lost 4 bases. The CDR3 runs 13 residues. Here the CDR3 reads CASSRGGAYEQYF. In DNA, the CDR3 is TGTGCCAGTTCCCGGGGGGGAGCTTACGAGCAGTACTTC.

The rearrangement joins TRBV19 to TRBJ1-6, with D possibly matching TRBD1 (5 bases). The germline V and J ends were trimmed by 4 bases and 9 bases, with 13 bases remaining between them. This CDR3 has 14 amino acids. Germline assignment: CDR1 LNHDA and CDR2 SQIVND (reference sequence). CDR3 loop: CASSTTRVSSPLHF. CDR3 coding DNA: TGTGCCAGTAGTACCACCAGGGTGAGTTCACCCCTCCACTTT.

The chain uses TRBV6-5 and TRBJ1-2, with TRBD1 matching over 10 bases. This CDR3 has 16 residues. Germline V gene sequence: CDR1 MNHEY, CDR2 SVGAGI. Unmatched junction bases numbered 9, after V lost 4 bases and J lost 4 bases. CDR3 nucleotides: TGTGCCAGCAGTTTCCCTCCGGGACAGGGGCGCTATGGCTACACCTTC. Protein product: CASSFPPGQGRYGYTF.

The genes are TRBV27 and TRBJ1-1; 8 bases fit TRBD1. Germline values: CDR1 MNHEY, CDR2 SMNVEV (reference sequence). The length of the CDR3 is 16 residues. The V and J ends lost 4 bases and 3 bases, in that order; junction bases with no gene match: 10. The CDR3 DNA is TGTGCCAGCAGTTCCTGGGCGGGACAGGATTACACTGAAGCTTTCTTT. Its protein is CASSSWAGQDYTEAFF.

The rearrangement uses TRBV7-9 and TRBJ1-3; 7 nucleotides line up with TRBD1. The CDR3 is 15 amino acids. The germline V gene has CDR1 SEHNR and CDR2 FQNEAQ (reference sequence). The ends lost 5 bases at V and 2 bases at J; junction bases unmatched: 6. CDR3 in amino acids: CASSRRQGAGNTIYF. DNA of the CDR3: TGTGCCAGCAGCCGAAGACAGGGTGCTGGAAACACCATATATTTT.

This chain uses TRBV11-2 with TRBJ2-1; weak D call: TRBD2 (6 bases). Germline lookup yields CDR1 SGHAT and CDR2 FQNNGV. The germline V and J ends were trimmed by 3 bases and 0 bases, with 12 bases remaining between them. The CDR3 loop spans 16 amino acids. DNA for the CDR3: TGTGCCAGCAGCTTTGGCGGGACCCTCTCCTACAATGAGCAGTTCTTC. This translates into CASSFGGTLSYNEQFF.

J is TRBJ2-3 and V is TRBV5-1; 7 bases match TRBD1. V lost 4 bases and J lost 2; bases outside the gene matches: 10. The CDR3 spans 16 residues. Germline CDR1 reads SGHRS; CDR2 reads YFSETQ. CDR3 bases: TGCGCCAGCAGCATGGGGCCGGGACAGTACACAGATACGCAGTATTTT. As protein: CASSMGPGQYTDTQYF.

This clone was seen a single time. The chain uses TRBV27 and TRBJ1-5, with TRBD1 identical over 8 bases. The CDR3 totals 15 residues. Germline V CDR1 and CDR2: MNHEY, SMNVEV (reference sequence). V shed 5 bases, J shed 6 bases, and the junction held 9 bases outside the gene matches. The chain's CDR3 is CASSPTSGGGQPQHF. The DNA of the CDR3 is TGTGCCAGCAGTCCAACCTCAGGGGGCGGTCAGCCCCAGCATTTT.

The chain has TRBV6-1 and TRBJ2-2; D unresolved. CDR1 and CDR2 (germline): MNHNS, SASEGT. The germline V and J ends were trimmed by 1 base and 4 bases, with 4 bases remaining between them. This CDR3 is built from 13 residues. CDR3 DNA sequence: TGTGCCAGCAGTGAAGTAGCCACCGGGGAGCTGTTTTTT. This sequence encodes CASSEVATGELFF.

The rearrangement joins TRBV19 to TRBJ1-5, with a weak D call TRBD1 (5 bases). The CDR3 is 13 amino acids. V was shortened by 8 bases and J by 5 bases, with 13 bases between the two germline ends. Germline V lookup: CDR1 LNHDA, CDR2 SQIVND (reference sequence). The CDR3 region is CASWSGYHQPQHF. CDR3 nucleotides: TGTGCCAGTTGGTCAGGGTATCATCAGCCCCAGCATTTT.